Shown below are 19 T cell receptor beta chains from a single sample sequenced in a study of glioma-infiltrating T cells. Amplification of TCR alpha and beta CDR3 regions from RNA used iRepertoire nested multiplex PCR. TCRdb re-derived calls from the multiplex PCR reads in MiXCR, one entry per CDR3 protein. This table has approximately 45,000 distinct CDR3 sequences, around 20% appearing once. The source material was glioma tissue, nonneoplastic brain tissue, or PBMCs (not recorded which). All receptors derive from a human donor with low-grade glioma or glioblastoma, undergoing nonglioma brain surgery, or in good health (not recorded which).

This clonotype came up a few times. The chain is built from TRBV12-3 or TRBV12-4 and TRBJ2-7; possibly TRBD1 for D (6 bases). The CDR3 covers 14 residues. V dropped 6 bases and J dropped 2 bases, with 14 bases sitting between them. As DNA, the CDR3 is TGTGCCAGCAGAGAACAGGGTAGTCCCTACGAGCAGTACTTC. Its translation is CASREQGSPYEQYF.

To note about this clonotype: A single base separates this from a much larger clone, so it may be a read error. This chain connects TRBV4-1 to TRBJ2-7; D is uncertain. The CDR3 sequence is 12 residues long. V gave up 6 bases and J gave up 7 bases, with 13 bases separating them. Germline V gene data show CDR1 as MGHRA and CDR2 as YSYEKL. The CDR3: CASSFSRWEQYF. The CDR3 DNA reads TGCGCCAGCAGTTTCTCGCGGTGGGAGCAGTACTTC.

About this clonotype itself: This may come from a read error, since a much larger clone is one base off. In DNA form, the CDR3 reads TGTGCCAGCAGCTCTGGCCTAACTTACAATGGGCAGTTCTTC. It translates to CASSSGLTYNGQFF. V usage is TRBV7-6 and J usage is TRBJ2-1; D not resolved. The germline gives CDR1 SGHVS, CDR2 FNYEAQ. The CDR3 loop spans 14 amino acids.

This clonotype has ten or more counts. The chain links TRBV19 to TRBJ2-7, with 7 bases aligning to TRBD2. The germline gives CDR1 LNHDA, CDR2 SQIVND (reference sequence). The CDR3 is 15 amino acids. V shed 3 bases, J shed 4 bases, and the junction held 9 bases outside the gene matches. Written as DNA, the CDR3 is TGTGCCAGTAGTATCTCTGGCGGGAGCGTGTACGAGCAGTACTTC. It encodes CASSISGGSVYEQYF.

Comment on this clonotype: One junction end disagrees with the germline gene, perhaps due to a read error. The chain uses TRBV11-3 and TRBJ2-7; 7 bases align to TRBD1. The CDR3 covers 13 residues. The germline gives CDR1 SGHNT, CDR2 YENEEA. The CDR3 bases are TGTGCCAGCAGCTTCGGGACAGCCTACGGGCAGTACTTC. Translating gives CASSFGTAYGQYF. Filled out from reference TRBV11-3 and TRBJ2-7, the complete variable domain reads EAGVVQSPRYKIIEKKQPVAFWCNPISGHNTLYWYLQNLGQGPELLIRYENEEAVDDSQLPKDRFSAERLKGVDSTLKIQPAELGDSAVYLCASSFGTAYGQYFGPGTRLTVT.

There are many counts of this clonotype. The CDR3 is CASSPQLDEQFF. The DNA for the CDR3 is TGTGCCAGCAGTCCTCAACTCGATGAGCAGTTCTTC. The chain employs TRBV12-3 or TRBV12-4 and TRBJ2-1; D gene ambiguous. CDR3 size: 12 residues. Trimming took off 5 bases at V and 8 bases at J, with 10 bases between the two ends.

This clonotype came up a few times. The J gene is TRBJ2-3, the V gene TRBV9, with TRBD2 matching 15 bases. The junction had 2 bases not matched to a gene; V was cut back by 3 bases and J by 3 bases. The CDR3 is made up of 16 amino acids. Germline V lookup: CDR1 SGDLS, CDR2 YYNGEE. The CDR3 loop is CASSEGLAGGTDTQYF. The CDR3 nucleotides are TGTGCCAGCAGCGAGGGACTAGCGGGAGGTACAGATACGCAGTATTTT.

This clonotype has ten or more counts. The chain employs TRBV18 and TRBJ1-5, with D unresolved. V lost 6 bases and J 5 bases, leaving 11 bases between the germline ends. The CDR3 consists of 13 residues. Germline V lookup: CDR1 KGHSH, CDR2 LQKENI. CDR3 DNA sequence: TGTGCCAGCTCCCTCCTGCGTGATCAGCCCCAGCATTTT. Protein sequence: CASSLLRDQPQHF. Full variable domain (outside the CDR3, taken from reference TRBV18 and TRBJ1-5): NAGVMQNPRHLVRRRGQEARLRCSPMKGHSHVYWYRQLPEEGLKFMVYLQKENIIDESGMPKERFSAEFPKEGPSILRIQQVVRGDSAAYFCASSLLRDQPQHFGDGTRLSIL.

This clonotype has a count of ten or more. The chain recombines TRBV11-3 with TRBJ2-1, with 13 nucleotides matching TRBD2. CDR3 size: 17 residues. Germline loops: CDR1 SGHNT, CDR2 YENEEA. The V gene end was trimmed by 1 base and the J gene end by 8 bases; junction bases not matched to a gene: 8. CDR3 loop: CASSLGKLAGGPDEQFF. The CDR3 nucleotides are TGTGCCAGCAGCTTAGGGAAACTAGCGGGAGGGCCAGATGAGCAGTTCTTC.

This clonotype came up a few times. The chain links TRBV18 to TRBJ2-1; D is tentatively TRBD1 or TRBD2 (6 bases each). Trimming removed 4 bases at V and 7 bases at J, with 17 bases between. CDR1 is KGHSH and CDR2 is LQKENI in the germline V gene. This CDR3 is 15 amino acids long. CDR3 nucleotides: TGTGCCAGCTCACTTAGCCAGGGGAGGTGGAATGAGCAGTTCTTC. Protein: CASSLSQGRWNEQFF.

This clonotype was seen only a few times. With a much larger clone just one base away, this may be a read error. The chain combines TRBV28 with TRBJ2-5; D gene ambiguous. V lost 11 bases and J 2 bases, leaving 18 bases between the germline ends. The CDR3 runs 14 residues. Germline values: CDR1 MDHEN, CDR2 SYDVKM. In DNA, the CDR3 is TGTGCCGGCTATAATCGGGCAGAACAAGAGACCCAGTACTTC. Translating it yields CAGYNRAEQETQYF.

This clonotype is deemed medium-sized (0.01 to 0.1%). The V and J genes are TRBV28 and TRBJ1-1; D unresolved. This CDR3 spans 11 amino acids. The V end lost 7 bases, the J end lost 2 bases, and 5 bases lay between the germline ends. Germline-derived CDR1 and CDR2 are MDHEN and SYDVKM. The CDR3 DNA follows: TGTGCCAGCACTGATAACACTGAAGCTTTCTTT. As protein: CASTDNTEAFF.

This clonotype was counted ten times or more. This sequence joins TRBV28 and TRBJ2-3; D ambiguous. Between the trimmed V and J ends, which lost 10 bases and 2 bases, there was a span of 13 bases. Germline loops: CDR1 MDHEN, CDR2 SYDVKM. This CDR3 has 13 amino acids. DNA for the CDR3: TGTGCCACCCGCCGGAAGGACACAGATACGCAGTATTTT. Translating it yields CATRRKDTDTQYF.

The sample holds many counts of this clonotype. The genes are TRBV20-1 and TRBJ2-7; TRBD2 matches 8 bases. The CDR3 runs to 15 residues. V shed 3 bases and J 6 bases; nucleotides not matched to a gene: 13. Germline V lookup: CDR1 DFQATT, CDR2 SNEGSKA (reference sequence). CDR3 protein: CSARGGSGIKGEQYF. CDR3 coding DNA: TGCAGTGCTAGGGGGGGTAGCGGGATAAAAGGCGAGCAGTACTTC.

This clonotype was seen repeatedly, ten times or more. V gene TRBV7-9 combines with J gene TRBJ2-7; the D gene is possibly TRBD1 (5 bases). V shed 4 bases and J shed 3 bases, with 10 bases lying between them. The length of the CDR3 is 13 residues. Germline-derived CDR1 and CDR2 are SEHNR and FQNEAQ (reference sequence). The CDR3 coding sequence is TGTGCCAGCAGCTCGACAGACTTCTACGAGCAGTACTTC. Translating gives CASSSTDFYEQYF. Drawing the rest from reference TRBV7-9 and TRBJ2-7, the complete variable domain is DTGVSQNPRHKITKRGQNVTFRCDPISEHNRLYWYRQTLGQGPEFLTYFQNEAQLEKSRLLSDRFSAERPKGSFSTLEIQRTEQGDSAMYLCASSSTDFYEQYFGPGTRLTVT.

In regard to this clonotype: This could be a read error, since a much larger clone is one nucleotide away. The rearrangement joins TRBV7-3 to TRBJ2-5; tentatively, D is TRBD1 (6 bases). The germline V gene has CDR1 SGHTA and CDR2 FQGTGA. Trimming removed 7 bases at V and 5 bases at J, with 14 bases between. The CDR3 has 13 amino acids. CDR3 nucleotide sequence: TGTGCCAGCAACCAGCAGGGGACGGAGACCCAGTACTTC. The encoded protein is CASNQQGTETQYF.

This clonotype has ten or more counts. The chain couples TRBV28 to TRBJ1-4; D might be TRBD1 (6 bases). The CDR3 covers 16 residues. Trimming pared 5 bases from V and 6 bases from J, leaving 19 bases between. The germline gives CDR1 MDHEN, CDR2 SYDVKM. This CDR3 reads CASSLPLGGQYEKLFF. CDR3 coding DNA: TGTGCCAGCAGTCTCCCTCTCGGGGGCCAGTATGAAAAACTGTTTTTT.

This clonotype was seen repeatedly, ten times or more. V and J are TRBV28 and TRBJ2-7; no clear D. Deletions cut 6 bases from V and 3 bases from J, with 12 bases between. Per the germline V gene, CDR1 is MDHEN and CDR2 is SYDVKM. The length of the CDR3 is 13 residues. CDR3 bases: TGTGCCAGCAGCCCGAGACCGAGCTACGAGCAGTACTTC. Translation gives CASSPRPSYEQYF.

The V and J genes are TRBV6-2 or TRBV6-3 and TRBJ2-7; the match to TRBD1 covers 9 bases. The CDR3 sequence is 14 residues long. CDR1 and CDR2 from the germline V gene are MNHEY and SVGEGT. CDR3 coding DNA: TGTGCCAGCAGTTCGGGACAGGGCCCCTACGAGCAGAACGTC. Protein product: CASSSGQGPYEQNV.